The rows below give T cell receptor beta chains drawn from one sample of a study of T cells in Graves' hyperthyroidism and ophthalmopathy. In TCRdb, the multiplex PCR reads were re-called with MiXCR into one record per CDR3 protein. Among about 360,000 distinct CDR3 sequences listed, less than 15% were seen once. The source material was blood. All receptors derive from a woman aged 18-30 years with Graves' hyperthyroidism. Both conserved end residues are part of each CDR3. D genes are given only for firm matches. Rows may omit the clone size; those that give it use once, few, many or a size class.

CDR3nt | CDR3aa | j_gene | d_gene | abundance | v_gene
TGTGCCAGTAGTATGGTCGGACAGGGCAACGAGCAGTACTTC | CASSMVGQGNEQYF | TRBJ2-7 | TRBD1 | few | TRBV19
TGCAGTGCCCTACAGGAGGTGCTCTATGGCTACACCTTC | CSALQEVLYGYTF | TRBJ1-2 | - | many | TRBV20-1
TGCAGCGTTGGATCGGGGGGCACTGAAGCTTTCTTT | CSVGSGGTEAFF | TRBJ1-1 | - | many | TRBV29-1
TGTGCCAGCAGCACAAGACAGGACCGCACAGATACGCAGTATTTT | CASSTRQDRTDTQYF | TRBJ2-3 | - | - | TRBV7-9
TGTGCCAGCAGTGAGGACCCCCCCCTGGAGACCCAGTACTTC | CASSEDPPLETQYF | TRBJ2-5 | - | many | TRBV6-1
TGTGCCAGCAGCCAAGATGGTCCCTCCTACGAGCAGTACTTC | CASSQDGPSYEQYF | TRBJ2-7 | - | - | TRBV4-2
TGTGCCAGCAGTAAGCGTAGCGGGGACTACGAGCAGTACTTC | CASSKRSGDYEQYF | TRBJ2-7 | TRBD2 | - | TRBV6-2/TRBV6-3
TGTGCCAGCAGTTCCCAGGGGGGTAACTATGGCTACACCTTC | CASSSQGGNYGYTF | TRBJ1-2 | TRBD1 | many | TRBV12-3/TRBV12-4
TGTGCCAGCAAGGGTTCCTGGGGTAATTGGAACATTCAGTACTTC | CASKGSWGNWNIQYF | TRBJ2-4 | - | many | TRBV12-3/TRBV12-4
TGTGCCAGCAGCCAAGATCTTAGTTTCCCAGGGAATGGGCAGTTCTTC | CASSQDLSFPGNGQFF | TRBJ2-1 | - | - | TRBV4-2
TGCGCCAGCAGCTTGGACCACGGACACTCACGGAGTGGCTACACCTTC | CASSLDHGHSRSGYTF | TRBJ1-2 | - | many | TRBV5-1
TGTGCCAGCAGCTGGCTAGCGGGAGGAGAAAAGGTTCAGTACTTC | CASSWLAGGEKVQYF | TRBJ2-4 | TRBD2 | - | TRBV7-8
TGCAGTGCTAGAGACCTAAGTTCCAATCAGCCCCAGCATTTT | CSARDLSSNQPQHF | TRBJ1-5 | - | - | TRBV20-1
TGCGCCAGCAGCTTATCAGGGGAGTGGGAGACCCAGTACTTC | CASSLSGEWETQYF | TRBJ2-5 | - | - | TRBV5-1
TGTGCCAGCTCACCACTACCCTCGGGCACAGATACGCAGTATTTT | CASSPLPSGTDTQYF | TRBJ2-3 | - | many | TRBV18
TGTGCCAGCAGTCCCCGTCCAAAATCGAATAAGGGCGAGCAGTACTTC | CASSPRPKSNKGEQYF | TRBJ2-7 | - | many | TRBV12-3/TRBV12-4
TGCAGTGCGGCCACGGGGCAGAGTGGGGCCAACGTCCTGACTTTC | CSAATGQSGANVLTF | TRBJ2-6 | - | few | TRBV20-1
TGTGCCAGCAGTTACTTTCCTCCGACCACAGATACGCAGTATTTT | CASSYFPPTTDTQYF | TRBJ2-3 | - | many | TRBV6-2/TRBV6-3
TGTGCCAGCAGTTACTCACAGAACACTGAAGCTTTCTTT | CASSYSQNTEAFF | TRBJ1-1 | - | many | TRBV6-5
TGCAGCGTTGAACCGTTCGGGACTAGCGGTTCTTACGAGCAGTACTTC | CSVEPFGTSGSYEQYF | TRBJ2-7 | TRBD2 | - | TRBV29-1
TGTGCCAGCAGCCCTGGACAGGGAAGAGGCTACACCTTC | CASSPGQGRGYTF | TRBJ1-2 | TRBD1 | many | TRBV7-2
TGCAGTGCTAGGGGGGCCGTCGGGAGAGAGGGGGAGACCCAGTACTTC | CSARGAVGREGETQYF | TRBJ2-5 | - | many | TRBV20-1
TGTGCCAGCAGTTTTGGGGGAGGGGTCGGCTACAATGAGCAGTTCTTC | CASSFGGGVGYNEQFF | TRBJ2-1 | TRBD2 | many | TRBV12-3/TRBV12-4
TGCAGTTCCCCTCAGCGGGGGGCCTACAATGAGCAGTTCTTC | CSSPQRGAYNEQFF | TRBJ2-1 | TRBD2 | many | TRBV20-1
TGTGCCAGTAGTAGGGACCGGGGGCCAAGGACCCAGTACTTC | CASSRDRGPRTQYF | TRBJ2-5 | - | few | TRBV19
TGTGCCAGCAGCCCTAGCGGGGGGGGTTACGAGCAGTACTTC | CASSPSGGGYEQYF | TRBJ2-7 | TRBD2 | - | TRBV6-1
TGCAGCGTTGACCCAGGGGGCACCGGGGAGCTGTTTTTT | CSVDPGGTGELFF | TRBJ2-2 | TRBD1 | many | TRBV29-1